These 23 T cell receptor beta chains were sequenced from one sample in a study of patients and donors after allogeneic stem cell transplantation. One entry per CDR3 protein, called by TCRdb with MiXCR from the RT-PCR reads. The table lists roughly 180,000 distinct CDR3 sequences, 41% of them singletons. Source material: blood, either unsorted or a sorted T cell fraction (not recorded which). These receptors came from a human donor who was either an allogeneic HSCT recipient or a stem cell or donor lymphocyte infusion donor (not recorded which). It is not recorded whose cells these are; they may come from a transplant donor.

CDR3 protein: CASSMEDSLDQNYNEQFF. In DNA form, the CDR3 reads TGTGCCAGTAGTATGGAGGATTCTCTCGACCAAAACTACAATGAGCAGTTCTTC. The chain uses TRBV19 and TRBJ2-1, with a tentative D call TRBD2 (5 bases). The CDR3 has 18 residues. From germline, CDR1 is LNHDA and CDR2 SQIVND (reference sequence). V was shortened by 3 bases and J by 3 bases, with 21 bases between the two germline ends.

The chain carries TRBV7-9 and TRBJ1-2; 8 bases agree with TRBD1. This CDR3 comprises 15 residues. Trimming took 6 bases from V and 5 from J; bases not matched to a gene: 11. The germline CDR1 and CDR2 sequences are SEHNR and FQNEAQ (reference sequence). CDR3 region: CASSDTGGGTYGYTF. The CDR3 DNA reads as TGTGCCAGCAGTGACACAGGGGGTGGAACTTATGGCTACACCTTC.

This rearrangement joins TRBV28 to TRBJ2-5; tentatively, D is TRBD2 (7 bases). The CDR3 has 14 residues. Germline CDR1 is MDHEN and CDR2 is SYDVKM. V lost 6 bases and J lost 5, with 16 bases in between. In DNA form, the CDR3 reads TGTGCCAGCAGACCACAGGGTAGCGGGGAGACCCAGTACTTC. Residues: CASRPQGSGETQYF. The full variable domain, with the rest looked up from reference TRBV28 and TRBJ2-5, is DVKVTQSSRYLVKRTGEKVFLECVQDMDHENMFWYRQDPGLGLRLIYFSYDVKMKEKGDIPEGYSVSREKKERFSLILESASTNQTSMYLCASRPQGSGETQYFGPGTRLLVL.

This chain connects TRBV20-1 to TRBJ1-2, with 9 bases aligning to TRBD1. The trim removed 0 bases at V and 4 bases at J, leaving 6 bases unmatched. CDR1 and CDR2 (germline): DFQATT, SNEGSKA (reference sequence). The length of the CDR3 is 15 residues. The CDR3 DNA reads as TGCAGTGCTAGAGATACGGGACAGGGTGGCTATGGCTACACCTTC. Translation: CSARDTGQGGYGYTF.

The chain employs TRBV12-3 or TRBV12-4 and TRBJ2-1, with 8 nucleotides matching TRBD1. The J segment lost 0 bases and the V segment lost 0 bases, leaving 4 bases of the junction unmatched. This CDR3 is 17 amino acids long. The CDR3 DNA reads TGTGCCAGCAGTTTAGCGACAGGGGCATCCTCCTACAATGAGCAGTTCTTC. Its protein product is CASSLATGASSYNEQFF.

This chain uses TRBV9 with TRBJ2-7, with D unclear. Trimming cost V 3 bases and J 2 bases, with 6 bases left between them. Germline V gene data show CDR1 as SGDLS and CDR2 as YYNGEE. The CDR3 covers 12 residues. CDR3 DNA sequence: TGTGCCAGCAGCGGAGTTACCTACGAGCAGTACTTC. It encodes CASSGVTYEQYF.

The V call is TRBV18, the J call TRBJ2-3; D perhaps matches TRBD1 (6 bases). The germline V gene encodes CDR1 KGHSH and CDR2 LQKENI. Between the trimmed V and J ends, which lost 2 bases and 0 bases, there was a span of 18 bases. The CDR3 is made up of 18 amino acids. CDR3 nucleotide sequence: TGTGCCAGCTCACCATACGGGACATGGGGCAGTAGCACAGATACGCAGTATTTT. This translates into CASSPYGTWGSSTDTQYF.

The sample holds a few counts of this clonotype. The chain joins TRBV12-3 or TRBV12-4 to TRBJ1-6; D is uncertain. There are 16 residues in the CDR3. The germline V and J ends were trimmed by 2 bases and 2 bases, with 10 bases remaining between them. The CDR3 here is CASSLSWGTYNSPLHF. The CDR3 DNA follows: TGTGCCAGCAGTTTAAGTTGGGGTACCTATAATTCACCCCTCCACTTT.

The J gene is TRBJ2-1, the V gene TRBV20-1; 9 positions agree with TRBD2. CDR1 is DFQATT, CDR2 SNEGSKA, per germline (reference sequence). V was clipped by 0 bases and J by 3 bases; unmatched bases: 6. The CDR3 contains 16 residues. The CDR3 nucleotides read TGCAGTGCTAGAGAGACTAGCGGAAACCTCTACAATGAGCAGTTCTTC. It yields the protein CSARETSGNLYNEQFF.

This clonotype was seen ten or more times. The chain has TRBV12-3 or TRBV12-4 and TRBJ1-5; tentative D call: TRBD1 (6 bases). The CDR3 spans 15 residues. Trimming removed 6 bases at V and 1 base at J, with 13 bases between. CDR3 sequence: CASSPTGLSNQPQHF. CDR3 coding DNA: TGTGCCAGCAGCCCGACAGGACTAAGCAATCAGCCCCAGCATTTT.

This chain uses TRBV4-2 with TRBJ1-2, with a tentative D call TRBD1 (6 bases). V was clipped by 1 base and J by 7 bases, with 7 bases between them. In germline, CDR1 is LGHNA, CDR2 YNFKEQ. The CDR3 has 12 amino acids. The CDR3 DNA is TGTGCCAGCAGCCAAGGGACAGTTGGCTACACCTTC. Residues: CASSQGTVGYTF.

The chain is built from TRBV7-9 and TRBJ2-1; tentatively, D is TRBD1 (6 bases). V shed 1 base and J shed 4 bases, with 11 bases lying between them. This CDR3 contains 15 residues. Per the germline V gene, CDR1 is SEHNR and CDR2 is FQNEAQ (reference sequence). This CDR3 reads CASSLVRGPYNEQFF. The CDR3 nucleotides read TGTGCCAGCAGCTTAGTCAGGGGCCCTTACAATGAGCAGTTCTTC.

The CDR3 region has the DNA TGTGCCAGCAGTTACCCAGGGGACAGGGTAAACTATGGCTACACCTTC. Its translation: CASSYPGDRVNYGYTF. The chain links TRBV6-6 to TRBJ1-2, with TRBD1 identical over 9 bases. Germline-derived CDR1 and CDR2 are MNHNY and SVGAGI (reference sequence). The CDR3 is 16 amino acids. V gave up 2 bases and J gave up 2 bases; unmatched junction bases: 6.

The chain recombines TRBV5-6 with TRBJ2-7; TRBD1 is a possible D gene (5 bases). V was trimmed by 2 bases and J by 1 base, leaving 7 bases between them. Germline V gene sequence: CDR1 SGHDT, CDR2 YYEEEE. This CDR3 contains 13 residues. The CDR3 nucleotides read TGTGCCAGCAGCTTTAGACAGTCCTACGAGCAGTACTTC. It codes for CASSFRQSYEQYF.

This clonotype was detected a few times. The chain joins TRBV2 to TRBJ1-1; no clear D gene. Trimming stripped 10 bases from V and 2 bases from J, with 17 bases between. Germline V gene lookup returns CDR1 SNHLY and CDR2 FYNNEI. CDR3 size: 14 residues. The CDR3 DNA sequence: TGTGCCACCTACCGGGTGGAACTTAACACTGAAGCTTTCTTT. Its protein product is CATYRVELNTEAFF.

J is TRBJ2-2 and V is TRBV27, with 11 bases aligning to TRBD2. From germline, CDR1 is MNHEY and CDR2 SMNVEV (reference sequence). This CDR3 is 16 amino acids long. Trimming removed 3 bases from V and 5 bases from J; junction bases left unmatched: 5. The chain's CDR3 is CASSFLLAGDTGELFF. The DNA for the CDR3 is TGTGCCAGCAGTTTCTTACTAGCGGGAGATACCGGGGAGCTGTTTTTT.

This chain links TRBV6-6 with TRBJ2-7; 7 bases line up with TRBD2. This CDR3 comprises 17 residues. Germline CDR1 is MNHNY and CDR2 is SVGAGI (reference sequence). With V trimmed by 4 bases and J by 7 bases, 19 bases remained unmatched. The CDR3 here is CASSFPPGGRVGREQYF. The CDR3 DNA is TGTGCCAGCAGTTTTCCTCCCGGCGGGAGAGTGGGGAGGGAGCAGTACTTC.

CDR3 loop: CASSHDSLKLAGDTDTQYF. In DNA form, the CDR3 reads TGTGCCAGCAGCCATGACTCACTCAAACTAGCGGGAGACACAGATACGCAGTATTTT. This chain uses TRBV4-2 with TRBJ2-3; 11 bases agree with TRBD2. The CDR3 is 19 amino acids. CDR1 is LGHNA and CDR2 is YNFKEQ in the germline V gene. V was clipped by 3 bases and J by 2 bases; unmatched bases: 13.

The chain combines TRBV21-1 with TRBJ2-7; the table's TRBD1 call for D was not verified on the DNA. TRBV21-1 has pseudogene status. The CDR3 loop spans 14 amino acids. DNA for the CDR3: TGTGCCAGCATCCCGGACGGGTTCTCCTACGAGCAGTACTTC. This sequence encodes CASIPDGFSYEQYF.

This clonotype came up a few times. The chain joins TRBV6-6 to TRBJ1-2; D may be TRBD1 (6 bases). This CDR3 has 15 amino acids. V gave up 2 bases and J gave up 2 bases, with 12 bases separating them. Per germline, CDR1 MNHNY and CDR2 SVGAGI (reference sequence). This chain's CDR3 is CASSYPWGANYGYTF. DNA of the CDR3: TGTGCCAGCAGTTACCCCTGGGGGGCAAACTATGGCTACACCTTC.

In DNA form, the CDR3 reads TGCGCCAGCAGCCAAGATGGGAGCCGGAGTTACGGCTACGAGCAGTACTTC. Its protein product is CASSQDGSRSYGYEQYF. The chain has TRBV4-1 and TRBJ2-7; D might be TRBD2 (5 bases). The CDR3 is 17 residues long. The germline gives CDR1 MGHRA, CDR2 YSYEKL. Trimming took 0 bases from V and 3 from J, leaving 18 bases between them.

This chain uses TRBV12-3 or TRBV12-4 with TRBJ2-1; D not certain. The CDR3 is made up of 12 amino acids. V lost 5 bases and J 9 bases, leaving 11 bases between the germline ends. CDR3 in DNA: TGTGCCAGCAGTCCCGGTAGTGGTGAGCAGTTCTTC. The encoded protein is CASSPGSGEQFF.

This rearrangement joins TRBV5-1 to TRBJ2-7; D may be TRBD2 (6 bases). V shed 7 bases and J shed 4 bases, with 15 bases lying between them. The CDR3 loop spans 13 amino acids. Germline CDR1 SGHRS, CDR2 YFSETQ. This CDR3 is CASGLSGQYEQYF. The CDR3 DNA is TGCGCCAGCGGACTATCGGGGCAGTACGAGCAGTACTTC. The variable domain in full, with the rest retrieved from reference TRBV5-1 and TRBJ2-7, is KAGVTQTPRYLIKTRGQQVTLSCSPISGHRSVSWYQQTPGQGLQFLFEYFSETQRNKGNFPGRFSGRQFSNSRSEMNVSTLELGDSALYLCASGLSGQYEQYFGPGTRLTVT.